The 8 T cell receptor beta chains in this list originate from one sample, sequenced in a study of PD-1 blockade in classical Hodgkin lymphoma. Profiling relied on immunoSEQ multiplex PCR, and the TCRdb table lists in-frame clones only, not all of them. The sample records tens of thousands of clones, around three quarters being singletons. Relapse after autologous stem cell transplantation occurred in every patient, and brentuximab vedotin exposure varied. Material: peripheral blood mononuclear cells (PBMCs), obtained before the second cycle of nivolumab. Receptors were obtained from a human donor with classical Hodgkin lymphoma.

The V and J genes are TRBV9 and TRBJ1-6, with a possible D match to TRBD1 (6 bases). Trimming took off 2 bases at V and 6 bases at J, with 12 bases between the two ends. The CDR3 is made up of 15 amino acids. Germline V gene sequence: CDR1 SGDLS, CDR2 YYNGEE. The CDR3 reads CASSVGRGGNSPLHF. The DNA of the CDR3 is TGTGCCAGCAGCGTTGGCAGGGGAGGTAATTCACCCCTCCACTTT. Full variable domain (rest looked up from reference TRBV9 and TRBJ1-6): DSGVTQTPKHLITATGQRVTLRCSPRSGDLSVYWYQQSLDQGLQFLIQYYNGEERAKGNILERFSAQQFPDLHSELNLSSLELGDSALYFCASSVGRGGNSPLHFGNGTRLTVT.

The rearrangement links TRBV6-5 to TRBJ1-1; D may be TRBD1 (5 bases). The ends were cut back, 0 bases at V and 5 bases at J, with 13 bases in the middle. Germline V CDR1 and CDR2: MNHEY, SVGAGI. This CDR3 has 15 residues. The CDR3 coding sequence is TGTGCCAGCAGTTACTCGACGGGGGTAACAACTGAAGCTTTCTTT. It encodes CASSYSTGVTTEAFF.

Comments on this clone: The junction does not match germline at one end; this may be a read error. This sequence joins TRBV6-5 and TRBJ1-2; D remains ambiguous. Germline lookup yields CDR1 MNHEY and CDR2 SVGAGI. This CDR3 has 9 amino acids. This chain's CDR3 is CASSDPGFF. DNA for the CDR3: TGTGCCAGCAGTGACCCTGGTTTCTTC.

V is TRBV2 and J is TRBJ2-7; weak D call: TRBD2 (6 bases). Germline V gives CDR1 SNHLY, CDR2 FYNNEI. V was cut by 8 bases and J by 0 bases, with 11 bases left in between. This CDR3 comprises 13 residues. CDR3 residues: CASGGSYSYEQYF. CDR3 nucleotide sequence: TGTGCCAGCGGGGGGTCATACTCCTACGAGCAGTACTTC.

The chain is built from TRBV5-5 and TRBJ1-2; possible D gene TRBD1, 5 bases. CDR1 is SGHKS and CDR2 is YYEKEE in the germline V gene (reference sequence). Trimming stripped 6 bases from V and 6 bases from J, with 15 bases between. The length of the CDR3 is 13 residues. The CDR3 nucleotides read TGTGCCAGCACCCCGTGGGGGATCGATGGCTACACCTTC. Protein sequence: CASTPWGIDGYTF. The whole variable domain, remainder taken from reference TRBV5-5 and TRBJ1-2, is DAGVTQSPTHLIKTRGQQVTLRCSPISGHKSVSWYQQVLGQGPQFIFQYYEKEERGRGNFPDRFSARQFPNYSSELNVNALLLGDSALYLCASTPWGIDGYTFGSGTRLTVV.

The chain joins TRBV27 to TRBJ2-7; D gene unclear. Germline CDR1 MNHEY, CDR2 SMNVEV (reference sequence). The CDR3 covers 14 residues. V lost 1 base, J lost 3 bases, and 10 bases lay in between. CDR3 sequence: CASSLWQAHYEQYF. The CDR3 DNA reads TGTGCCAGCAGTTTATGGCAGGCCCACTACGAGCAGTACTTC.

The chain has TRBV27 and TRBJ2-2, with a possible D match to TRBD2 (5 bases). The germline V gene encodes CDR1 MNHEY and CDR2 SMNVEV (reference sequence). The CDR3 has 14 amino acids. Trimming cost V 1 base and J 5 bases, with 8 bases left between them. This chain's CDR3 is CASSLFRGTGELFF. CDR3 nucleotide sequence: TGTGCCAGCAGTTTATTTCGGGGAACCGGGGAGCTGTTTTTT.

This chain joins TRBV6-1 and TRBJ2-7, with a tentative D call TRBD2 (6 bases). CDR1 and CDR2 (germline): MNHNS, SASEGT. The CDR3 has 14 amino acids. V was shortened by 3 bases and J by 0 bases, with 9 bases between the two germline ends. CDR3 protein: CASSEIADSYEQYF. CDR3 DNA: TGTGCCAGCAGTGAGATAGCGGACTCCTACGAGCAGTACTTC.